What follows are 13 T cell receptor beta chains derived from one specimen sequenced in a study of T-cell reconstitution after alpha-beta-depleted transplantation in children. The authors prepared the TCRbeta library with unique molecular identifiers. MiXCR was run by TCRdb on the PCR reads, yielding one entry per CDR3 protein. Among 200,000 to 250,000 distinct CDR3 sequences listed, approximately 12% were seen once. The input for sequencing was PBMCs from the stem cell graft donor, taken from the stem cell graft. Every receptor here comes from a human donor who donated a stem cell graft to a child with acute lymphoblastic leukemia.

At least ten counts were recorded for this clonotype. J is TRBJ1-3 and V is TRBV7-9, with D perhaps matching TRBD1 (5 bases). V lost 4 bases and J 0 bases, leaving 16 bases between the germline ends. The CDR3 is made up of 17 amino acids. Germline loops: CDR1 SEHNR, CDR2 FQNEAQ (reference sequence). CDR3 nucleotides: TGTGCCAGCAGCTATGGTCAGGGAGATGTCTCTGGAAACACCATATATTTT. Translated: CASSYGQGDVSGNTIYF.

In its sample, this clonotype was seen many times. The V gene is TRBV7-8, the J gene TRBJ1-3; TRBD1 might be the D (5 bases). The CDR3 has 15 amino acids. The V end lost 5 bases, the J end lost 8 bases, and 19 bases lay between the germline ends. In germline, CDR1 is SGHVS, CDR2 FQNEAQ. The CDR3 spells CASSPPRGLVHTIYF. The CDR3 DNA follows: TGTGCCAGCAGCCCCCCACGGGGCCTAGTCCACACCATATATTTT.

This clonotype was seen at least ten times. Here the CDR3 DNA reads TGTGCCAGCAGTTTCCTCGCGGGGAACACTGAAGCTTTCTTT. It codes for CASSFLAGNTEAFF. The chain uses TRBV27 and TRBJ1-1; D remains unclear. Germline assignment: CDR1 MNHEY and CDR2 SMNVEV (reference sequence). The CDR3 is made up of 14 amino acids. Trimming removed 3 bases at V and 1 base at J, with 9 bases between.

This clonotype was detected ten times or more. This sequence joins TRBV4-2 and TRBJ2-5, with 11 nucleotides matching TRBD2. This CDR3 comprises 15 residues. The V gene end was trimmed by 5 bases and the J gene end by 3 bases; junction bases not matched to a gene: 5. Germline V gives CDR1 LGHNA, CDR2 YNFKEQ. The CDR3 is CASSGGLAEEETQYF. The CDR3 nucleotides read TGTGCCAGCAGCGGGGGACTAGCGGAAGAAGAGACCCAGTACTTC.

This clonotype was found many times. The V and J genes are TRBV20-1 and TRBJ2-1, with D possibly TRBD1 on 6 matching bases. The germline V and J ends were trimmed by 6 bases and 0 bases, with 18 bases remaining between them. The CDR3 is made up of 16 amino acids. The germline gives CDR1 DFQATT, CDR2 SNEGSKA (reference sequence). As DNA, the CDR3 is TGCAGTGCCCAGACCCCGACAGGCGGCTCCTACAATGAGCAGTTCTTC. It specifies CSAQTPTGGSYNEQFF.

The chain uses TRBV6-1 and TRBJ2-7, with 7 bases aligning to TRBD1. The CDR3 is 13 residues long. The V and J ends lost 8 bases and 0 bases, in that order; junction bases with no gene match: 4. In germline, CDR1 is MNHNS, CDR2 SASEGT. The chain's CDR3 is CASAGGFSYEQYF. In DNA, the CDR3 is TGTGCCAGCGCAGGGGGTTTCTCCTACGAGCAGTACTTC.

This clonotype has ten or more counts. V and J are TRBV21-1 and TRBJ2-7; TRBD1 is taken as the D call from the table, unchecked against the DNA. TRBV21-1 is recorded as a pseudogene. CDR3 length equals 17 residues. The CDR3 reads CASSNRDRPNSAYEQYF. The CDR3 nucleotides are TGTGCCAGCAGCAACCGAGACAGACCTAATTCGGCCTACGAGCAGTACTTC.

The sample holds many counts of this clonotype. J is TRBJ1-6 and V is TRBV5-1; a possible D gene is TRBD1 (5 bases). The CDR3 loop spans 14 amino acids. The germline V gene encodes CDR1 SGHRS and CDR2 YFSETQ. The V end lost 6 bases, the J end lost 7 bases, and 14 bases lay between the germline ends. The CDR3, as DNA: TGCGCCAGCATGTCCGGGGCTGGGAATTCACCCCTCCACTTT. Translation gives CASMSGAGNSPLHF. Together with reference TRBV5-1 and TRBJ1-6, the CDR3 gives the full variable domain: KAGVTQTPRYLIKTRGQQVTLSCSPISGHRSVSWYQQTPGQGLQFLFEYFSETQRNKGNFPGRFSGRQFSNSRSEMNVSTLELGDSALYLCASMSGAGNSPLHFGNGTRLTVT.

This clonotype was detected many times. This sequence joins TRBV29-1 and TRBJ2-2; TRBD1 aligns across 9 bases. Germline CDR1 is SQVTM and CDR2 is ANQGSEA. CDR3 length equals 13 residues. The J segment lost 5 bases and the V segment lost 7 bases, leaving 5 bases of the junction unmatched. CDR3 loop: CSAGQGKTGELFF. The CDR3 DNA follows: TGCAGCGCTGGACAGGGGAAGACCGGGGAGCTGTTTTTT.

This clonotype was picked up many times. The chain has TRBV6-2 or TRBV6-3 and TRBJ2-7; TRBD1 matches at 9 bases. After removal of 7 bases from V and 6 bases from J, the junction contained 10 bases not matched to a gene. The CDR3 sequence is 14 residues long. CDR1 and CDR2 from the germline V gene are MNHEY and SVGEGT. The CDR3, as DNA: TGTGCCAGCACCGATCCGGGACAGGGTTTCGAGCAGTACTTC. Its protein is CASTDPGQGFEQYF.

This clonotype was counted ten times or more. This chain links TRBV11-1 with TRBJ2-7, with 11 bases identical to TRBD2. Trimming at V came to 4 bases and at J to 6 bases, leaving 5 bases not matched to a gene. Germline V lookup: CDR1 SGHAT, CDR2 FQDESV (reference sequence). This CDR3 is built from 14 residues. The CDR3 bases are TGTGCCAGCAGCTCGACTAGCGGGAAGACCGAGCAGTACTTC. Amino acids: CASSSTSGKTEQYF.

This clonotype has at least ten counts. CDR3 loop: CASSTVGSYEQYF. As DNA, the CDR3 is TGCGCCAGCAGCACCGTGGGCTCCTACGAGCAGTACTTC. This chain connects TRBV5-1 to TRBJ2-7; D is unclear. Trimming shortened V by 4 bases and J by 0 bases, and 8 bases separated the two germline ends. Germline CDR1 SGHRS, CDR2 YFSETQ. CDR3 length: 13 amino acids.

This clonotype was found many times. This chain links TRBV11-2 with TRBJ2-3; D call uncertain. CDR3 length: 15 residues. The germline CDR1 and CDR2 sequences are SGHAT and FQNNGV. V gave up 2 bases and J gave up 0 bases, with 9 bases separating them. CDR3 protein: CASSLNPSSTDTQYF. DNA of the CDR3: TGTGCCAGCAGCTTAAACCCCTCTAGCACAGATACGCAGTATTTT.